The 17 T cell receptor beta chains below all came from one sample that was sequenced in a study of T cell clonality in common variable immunodeficiency. Some clones are missing from TCRdb's copy, which holds only in-frame ones; the method was immunoSEQ multiplex PCR. This sample carries approximately 57,000 clones, none of them present only once. The sequenced sample was peripheral blood mononuclear cells. These TCRs come from a person aged 18 to 70 in good health.

This clone has just a few counts. A read error may account for a junction end that differs from germline. The read finishes 3 residues shy of the CDR3 end, and the germline J gene is used to complete it. The rearrangement uses TRBV18 and TRBJ1-2; a possible D gene is TRBD1 (5 bases). The CDR3 totals 15 residues. CDR1 and CDR2 (germline): KGHSH, LQKENI. Partial CDR3 DNA: TGTGCCAGCTCATCACCGGGACTCGGCACAGATACC. Its protein is CASSSPGLGTDT. In full, the CDR3 reads CASSSPGLGTDTYTF.

This clone was counted at least ten times. The read gets to within 3 residues of the CDR3 end, and the germline J gene fills in the rest. The chain joins TRBV11-2 to TRBJ1-2, with 7 bases lining up with TRBD1. CDR1 and CDR2 (germline): SGHAT, FQNNGV. This CDR3 comprises 14 residues. The junction had 10 bases not matched to a gene; V was cut back by 5 bases and J by 7 bases. The sequenced part of the CDR3 DNA is TGTGCCAGCAGCCTCTCCGACAGGGCGTTTGGC. Amino acids: CASSLSDRAFG. The CDR3 reads in full as CASSLSDRAFGYTF.

This clone was picked up many times. A read error may produce the germline difference seen at one junction end. The read is 3 residues too short to cover the CDR3 end, so that end is filled in from the germline J gene. This rearrangement joins TRBV4-2 to TRBJ2-3; D is perhaps TRBD1 (6 bases). Germline-derived CDR1 and CDR2 are LGHNA and YNFKEQ. The CDR3 loop spans 16 amino acids. The DNA read from the CDR3 is TGCGCCAGCAGCCCAGGGGTTGGTTTGGGGACAGATACG. This sequence encodes CASSPGVGLGTDT. The whole CDR3 is CASSPGVGLGTDTQYF.

This clone was counted ten times or more. The read is 3 residues too short to cover the CDR3 end, so that end is filled in from the germline J gene. The chain combines TRBV11-2 with TRBJ2-1, with D possibly TRBD2 on 6 matching bases. The CDR3 has 12 amino acids. V dropped 4 bases and J dropped 8 bases, with 9 bases sitting between them. The germline gives CDR1 SGHAT, CDR2 FQNNGV. Incomplete CDR3 DNA: TGTGCCAGCAGCTCGACTAGTTATGAG. Translated, it gives CASSSTSYE. The complete CDR3 protein is CASSSTSYEQFF.

By frequency in the sample, this clone is medium-sized. The read terminates 3 residues before the CDR3 end, so the remaining end is supplied by the germline J gene. The gene calls are TRBV6-2 or TRBV6-3 and TRBJ2-3; the D is unclear. Germline values: CDR1 MNHEY, CDR2 SVGEGT. The CDR3 spans 13 residues. The DNA read from the CDR3 is TGTGCCAGCAGTTACTCTCACACATACCCG. This sequence encodes CASSYSHTYP. The full-length CDR3 reads as CASSYSHTYPQYF.

This clone turned up a few times. Read sequence stops 3 residues before the CDR3 end, and the germline J gene provides the missing end. The chain has TRBV2 and TRBJ2-2; TRBD1 matches 7 bases. Germline lookup yields CDR1 SNHLY and CDR2 FYNNEI. The CDR3 is 14 amino acids. The covered CDR3 bases are TGTGCCAGCAGTGGACAGGGTAGGAATTCACCG. Amino acid sequence: CASSGQGRNSP. The entire CDR3 reads CASSGQGRNSPLFF.

Many counts were recorded for this clone. The missing CDR3 end, 3 residues past where the read stops, is filled in from the germline J gene. The genes are TRBV7-9 and TRBJ2-2; D is undetermined. This CDR3 region has 15 residues. Per the germline V gene, CDR1 is SEHNR and CDR2 is FQNEAQ (reference sequence). V shed 0 bases and J shed 2 bases, with 7 bases lying between them. CDR3 DNA (partial): TGTGCCAGCAGCTTAGCAAACAAAAACACCGGGGAG. Translated, it gives CASSLANKNTGE. The entire CDR3 is CASSLANKNTGELFF.

This clone was counted ten times or more. Read sequence stops 3 residues before the CDR3 end, and the germline J gene provides the missing end. This chain uses TRBV20-1 with TRBJ1-1; D is perhaps TRBD1 (6 bases). CDR3 length: 14 residues. Germline values: CDR1 DFQATT, CDR2 SNEGSKA (reference sequence). V was cut by 2 bases and J by 1 base, with 11 bases left in between. The CDR3 loop is CSARMTGPNTEAFF. The DNA read from the CDR3 is TGCAGTGCTAGAATGACAGGACCGAACACTGAA.

A remark on this clone: The DNA ends 3 residues before the CDR3 does, and the rest of the CDR3 is filled in from the germline J gene. The V call is TRBV19, the J call TRBJ1-1; 7 bases are shared with TRBD1. Per germline, CDR1 LNHDA and CDR2 SQIVND (reference sequence). This CDR3 is built from 15 residues. CDR3 DNA, as far as it was read: TGTGCCAGTAGTATAGTGACAGGGTCCTCCTCCGAA. As protein: CASSIVTGSSSE. Given in full, the CDR3 is CASSIVTGSSSEAFF.

This clone turned up a few times. The read ends 3 residues shy of where the CDR3 ends; the end is completed using the germline J gene. The chain employs TRBV6-1 and TRBJ1-2, with no clear D. This CDR3 has 15 amino acids. From germline, CDR1 is MNHNS and CDR2 SASEGT. The part of the CDR3 DNA that was read is TGTGCCAGCAGTGGCGCTGGAATGTCAGACAATGAC. Encoded protein: CASSGAGMSDND. The whole CDR3 region reads CASSGAGMSDNDYTF.

This clone was found many times. The CDR3 end falls 3 residues outside the read, so it is completed with the germline J gene. The chain uses TRBV7-2 and TRBJ1-1; TRBD1 agrees at 9 bases. J lost 3 bases, V lost 2 bases, and 4 bases had no gene match. CDR3 size: 15 residues. Germline lookup yields CDR1 SGHTA and CDR2 FQGNSA. CDR3 sequence reads: CASSLWTGDHTEAFF. The CDR3 DNA, read in part, is TGTGCCAGCAGCTTATGGACAGGGGACCACACTGAA.

This clone was found many times. The read ends 3 residues before the CDR3 terminus; that terminus is restored from the germline J gene. The chain has TRBV10-1 and TRBJ2-3; TRBD1 matches at 10 bases. The CDR3 extends over 15 amino acids. Germline V gene data show CDR1 as WNHNN and CDR2 as SYGVQD (reference sequence). With 5 bases clipped from V and 3 bases from J, the junction kept 5 bases outside the gene matches. CDR3 amino acids: CASSTGTGETDTQYF. The part of the CDR3 DNA that was read is TGCGCCAGCAGTACCGGGACAGGGGAGACAGATACG.

This clone was counted between two and nine times. The missing CDR3 end, 3 residues past where the read stops, is filled in from the germline J gene. The rearrangement joins TRBV7-9 to TRBJ1-2; D is unresolved. The germline V gene encodes CDR1 SEHNR and CDR2 FQNEAQ (reference sequence). The CDR3 runs 14 residues. Partial CDR3 DNA: TGTGCCAGCAGCTTGTCCAGTACCACAGATACC. It encodes CASSLSSTTDT. The CDR3, in full, reads CASSLSSTTDTYTF.

The sample holds many counts of this clone. The CDR3 is cut off 3 residues early in the read; its end comes from the germline J gene. The chain joins TRBV30 to TRBJ1-6, with TRBD1 identical over 7 bases. The CDR3 consists of 20 residues. V trimming: 3 bases; J trimming: 0 bases; junction bases outside the gene matches: 17. From germline, CDR1 is GTSNPN and CDR2 SVGIG (reference sequence). CDR3 sequence: CAWRGDSIRTVFSYNSPLHF. The part of the CDR3 DNA that was read is TGTGCCTGGAGAGGGGACAGCATACGAACCGTTTTCTCCTATAATTCACCC.

This clone has ten or more counts. The CDR3 end lies 3 residues beyond the end of the read and is filled in from the germline J gene. This chain joins TRBV20-1 and TRBJ1-2; TRBD1 is a possible D gene (5 bases). Looked up from germline, CDR1 is DFQATT and CDR2 is SNEGSKA (reference sequence). The CDR3 is 12 amino acids. Here the CDR3 reads CSAREQGSGYTF. The sequenced CDR3 bases are TGCAGTGCTAGAGAGCAGGGCTCGGGC.

This clone occurred many times. The observed sequence ends 3 residues before the CDR3 terminus, with the missing tail filled in from the germline J gene. The chain recombines TRBV29-1 with TRBJ2-3; TRBD1 might be the D (6 bases). Germline CDR1 is SQVTM and CDR2 is ANQGSEA. V was shortened by 7 bases and J by 2 bases, with 10 bases between the two germline ends. This CDR3 comprises 12 residues. The covered CDR3 bases are TGCAGCGCTCGGGACACCACAGATACG. Translation: CSARDTTDT. The entire CDR3 sequence reads CSARDTTDTQYF.

Ten or more counts support this clone. CDR3 residues: CSARGQNTGELFF. The DNA read from the CDR3 is TGCAGTGCTAGGGGACAGAACACCGGGGAG. This chain links TRBV20-1 with TRBJ2-2; possibly TRBD1 for D (6 bases). The read ends 3 residues early relative to the CDR3; the germline J gene fills the gap. This CDR3 comprises 13 residues. V lost 3 bases to trimming and J lost 1 base, with 6 bases between them. Germline CDR1 is DFQATT and CDR2 is SNEGSKA (reference sequence).